This TCR beta chain was captured in a study of blood T cell repertoires in COVID-19. Study background: Samples of COVID-19 (acute and convalescent) were obtained from the United States, Italy and Spain. T cells, B-cell-depleted T cells, or PBMCs supplied cDNA or gDNA.

The CDR3 is 14 residues long. Trimming removed 6 bases from V and 5 bases from J; junction bases left unmatched: 4. From germline, CDR1 is WNHNN and CDR2 SYGVQD (reference sequence). The repertoire was sequenced with immunoSEQ multiplex PCR; TCRdb's copy has only in-frame clones and lacks some. The sample contains a few hundred thousand clones, 83% of which appear only once. The sample taken for sequencing was peripheral blood. The J gene is TRBJ2-2, the V gene TRBV10-1, with 9 bases lining up with TRBD1. The receptor was derived from a man over 45 with active or convalescent COVID-19. The chain's CDR3 is CASRQGQGTGELFF. In DNA, the CDR3 is TGCGCCAGCAGACAAGGACAGGGGACCGGGGAGCTGTTTTTT.